Below, 30 T cell receptor beta chains from the same sample are listed, as sequenced in a study of cytomegalovirus exposure and HLA in healthy donors. This table comes from immunoSEQ multiplex PCR, and its TCRdb copy is limited to in-frame clones, with some not included. The repertoire holds 250,000 to 300,000 clones, with about 86% as singletons. Sequenced: PBMCs. The receptors originated from a woman aged 18-35 years in good health and CMV-seronegative.

CDR3 DNA: TGTGCCAGCAGCCAAGCTCCGGGGGACCGCTATGGCTACACCTTC. Protein sequence: CASSQAPGDRYGYTF. The chain links TRBV5-6 to TRBJ1-2; a possible D gene is TRBD1 (5 bases). The germline CDR1 and CDR2 sequences are SGHDT and YYEEEE. Trimming took off 4 bases at V and 4 bases at J, with 17 bases between the two ends. CDR3 size: 15 residues. Using reference TRBV5-6 and TRBJ1-2 for the parts outside the CDR3, the full variable domain is DAGVTQSPTHLIKTRGQQVTLRCSPKSGHDTVSWYQQALGQGPQFIFQYYEEEERQRGNFPDRFSGHQFPNYSSELNVNALLLGDSALYLCASSQAPGDRYGYTFGSGTRLTVV.

The chain carries TRBV27 and TRBJ1-2, with D possibly matching TRBD1 (6 bases). The V end lost 4 bases, the J end lost 7 bases, and 13 bases lay between the germline ends. CDR3 size: 13 residues. Germline V CDR1 and CDR2: MNHEY, SMNVEV (reference sequence). CDR3 in DNA: TGTGCCAGCAGTTACAGGGAGTACGGTGGCTACACCTTC. Protein product: CASSYREYGGYTF.

The gene calls are TRBV13 and TRBJ2-7; tentative D call: TRBD1 (6 bases). V lost 5 bases to trimming and J lost 2 bases, with 10 bases between them. CDR1 and CDR2 from the germline V gene are PRHDT and FYEKMQ (reference sequence). This CDR3 has 13 residues. The CDR3 nucleotides are TGTGCCAGCAGCGGGACAACCGCCTACGAGCAGTACTTC. Translating gives CASSGTTAYEQYF.

The chain uses TRBV5-1 and TRBJ1-1, with D unclear. This CDR3 spans 18 amino acids. With 2 bases removed from V and 0 bases from J, the gap between germline ends came to 20 bases. Germline assignment: CDR1 SGHRS and CDR2 YFSETQ. CDR3 sequence: CASSLKSYVVSVNTEAFF. In DNA form, the CDR3 reads TGCGCCAGCAGCTTAAAATCTTATGTGGTTTCGGTGAACACTGAAGCTTTCTTT.

This chain joins TRBV6-5 and TRBJ1-1, with D possibly being TRBD1 (5 bases). Trimming took 2 bases from V and 6 from J, leaving 10 bases between them. The CDR3 covers 13 residues. Germline V gene lookup returns CDR1 MNHEY and CDR2 SVGAGI. CDR3: CASSYGGAPEAFF. CDR3 DNA: TGTGCCAGCAGTTACGGAGGGGCGCCTGAAGCTTTCTTT.

The chain couples TRBV4-2 to TRBJ2-5; 14 bases align to TRBD2. This CDR3 is built from 16 residues. Germline V lookup: CDR1 LGHNA, CDR2 YNFKEQ. Trimming cost V 2 bases and J 5 bases; bases outside gene matches: 4. The CDR3 DNA sequence: TGTGCCAGCAGCCAACAGGGACTAGCGGGAGTTGAGACCCAGTACTTC. Its protein product is CASSQQGLAGVETQYF.

The V call is TRBV19, the J call TRBJ2-3, with TRBD2 identical over 9 bases. The CDR3 consists of 18 residues. The J segment lost 1 base and the V segment lost 5 bases, leaving 13 bases of the junction unmatched. Germline lookup yields CDR1 LNHDA and CDR2 SQIVND (reference sequence). The CDR3 DNA reads as TGTGCCAGTAGTTTAATGCTCGATCTAGCGGGGCGCACAGATACGCAGTATTTT. It codes for CASSLMLDLAGRTDTQYF.

The rearrangement uses TRBV29-1 and TRBJ1-2, with D uncertain. V was clipped by 3 bases and J by 7 bases, with 12 bases between them. The CDR3 covers 12 residues. Germline loops: CDR1 SQVTM, CDR2 ANQGSEA. The CDR3 region has the DNA TGCAGCGTTGAGAACTCGCTTACTGGCTACACCTTC. This translates into CSVENSLTGYTF.

V usage is TRBV5-1 and J usage is TRBJ2-2, with TRBD2 identical over 8 bases. This CDR3 is 18 amino acids long. Per germline, CDR1 SGHRS and CDR2 YFSETQ. With V trimmed by 5 bases and J by 3 bases, 15 bases remained unmatched. CDR3 coding DNA: TGCGCCAGCAGTCCGATCAACGGAGCGGGAGTCTACACCGGGGAGCTGTTTTTT. It codes for CASSPINGAGVYTGELFF. The full variable domain, its missing parts supplied by reference TRBV5-1 and TRBJ2-2, is KAGVTQTPRYLIKTRGQQVTLSCSPISGHRSVSWYQQTPGQGLQFLFEYFSETQRNKGNFPGRFSGRQFSNSRSEMNVSTLELGDSALYLCASSPINGAGVYTGELFFGEGSRLTVL.

The V gene is TRBV5-1, the J gene TRBJ2-1, with TRBD2 identical over 11 bases. Germline V lookup: CDR1 SGHRS, CDR2 YFSETQ. After removal of 0 bases from V and 7 bases from J, the junction contained 9 bases not matched to a gene. This CDR3 contains 17 residues. CDR3: CASSLVGTSGPRNEQFF. CDR3 bases: TGCGCCAGCAGCTTGGTGGGGACTAGCGGACCCCGGAATGAGCAGTTCTTC.

Only one count was recorded for this clone. This chain connects TRBV28 to TRBJ1-2; TRBD1 agrees at 12 bases. The CDR3 is 14 amino acids. The junction had 5 bases not matched to a gene; V was cut back by 6 bases and J by 6 bases. From germline, CDR1 is MDHEN and CDR2 SYDVKM. Here the CDR3 reads CASSLRDRGHGYTF. Here the CDR3 DNA reads TGTGCCAGCAGCCTACGGGACAGGGGGCATGGCTACACCTTC.

The gene calls are TRBV4-1 and TRBJ2-5; 7 bases agree with TRBD2. Trimming removed 5 bases from V and 1 base from J; junction bases left unmatched: 10. The CDR3 is 16 amino acids. Germline V lookup: CDR1 MGHRA, CDR2 YSYEKL. The CDR3, as DNA: TGCGCCAGCAGCTCACCGTCTAGCGGTCCCCAAGAGACCCAGTACTTC. It specifies CASSSPSSGPQETQYF.

This clone came up once. The chain links TRBV5-4 to TRBJ2-7, with D tentatively TRBD2 (6 bases). V shed 4 bases and J shed 3 bases, with 17 bases lying between them. Germline V gene sequence: CDR1 SGHNT, CDR2 YYREEE (reference sequence). The CDR3 runs 15 residues. CDR3 nucleotide sequence: TGTGCCAGCAGCCGCCCCGCGGGACTCAACTACGAGCAGTACTTC. It specifies CASSRPAGLNYEQYF.

This clone was recorded at least ten times. This chain joins TRBV11-2 and TRBJ2-5; 8 nucleotides match TRBD1. Per the germline V gene, CDR1 is SGHAT and CDR2 is FQNNGV. The CDR3 has 14 residues. Losses at the gene ends were 5 bases for V and 5 bases for J; bases not matched to a gene: 7. CDR3 in DNA: TGTGCCAGCAGCCCACGGACAGGGCACGAGACCCAGTACTTC. Protein sequence: CASSPRTGHETQYF.

The chain recombines TRBV4-1 with TRBJ1-2; D might be TRBD1 (5 bases). Germline V gives CDR1 MGHRA, CDR2 YSYEKL. There are 16 residues in the CDR3. V lost 2 bases to trimming and J lost 5 bases, with 18 bases between them. The CDR3 DNA reads TGCGCCAGCAGCCAAATCATCAACGACAGAAGTTATGGCTACACCTTC. Translating it yields CASSQIINDRSYGYTF.

This sequence joins TRBV4-2 and TRBJ2-3; D perhaps matches TRBD1 (6 bases). The V gene's germline CDR1 is LGHNA and CDR2 YNFKEQ. The germline V and J ends were trimmed by 1 base and 2 bases, with 13 bases remaining between them. This CDR3 has 16 amino acids. In DNA form, the CDR3 reads TGTGCCAGCAGCCAAGGGACAGTACTCACCACAGATACGCAGTATTTT. Translating gives CASSQGTVLTTDTQYF.

The genes are TRBV5-4 and TRBJ1-1; maybe TRBD1 (5 bases). V lost 0 bases and J lost 11, with 11 bases in between. The germline gives CDR1 SGHNT, CDR2 YYREEE (reference sequence). This CDR3 has 12 amino acids. CDR3 nucleotides: TGTGCCAGCAGCTTGGAAGGGGTGGGGGCTTTCTTT. It yields the protein CASSLEGVGAFF.

The sample holds a few counts of this clone. The V call is TRBV5-1, the J call TRBJ2-7; tentatively, D is TRBD1 (7 bases). V was pared by 5 bases and J by 7 bases, with 19 bases between. Germline V gene lookup returns CDR1 SGHRS and CDR2 YFSETQ. This CDR3 comprises 14 residues. The CDR3 nucleotides are TGCGCCAGCAGTGGTCCCACAGGGGCGGGGGAGCAGTACTTC. Protein product: CASSGPTGAGEQYF.

The chain couples TRBV7-8 to TRBJ2-5, with 12 nucleotides matching TRBD2. The CDR3 is 16 residues long. Trimming at V came to 5 bases and at J to 1 base, leaving 5 bases not matched to a gene. Germline CDR1 SGHVS, CDR2 FQNEAQ. This chain's CDR3 is CASSPGLAGTQETQYF. The DNA of the CDR3 is TGTGCCAGCAGCCCCGGACTAGCGGGGACCCAAGAGACCCAGTACTTC.

The chain joins TRBV2 to TRBJ1-1, with D maybe TRBD1 (6 bases). Looked up from germline, CDR1 is SNHLY and CDR2 is FYNNEI. The germline V and J ends were trimmed by 6 bases and 1 base, with 15 bases remaining between them. The CDR3 loop spans 15 amino acids. The CDR3 DNA reads TGTGCCAGCAGAACCACAGGGCTGGGGAACACTGAAGCTTTCTTT. Its translation is CASRTTGLGNTEAFF.

The chain carries TRBV18 and TRBJ1-6; no firm D call. The V and J ends lost 3 bases and 6 bases respectively, with 9 bases between them. The CDR3 length is 14 residues. CDR1 is KGHSH and CDR2 is LQKENI in the germline V gene. The chain's CDR3 is CASSPREGNSPLHF. Written as DNA, the CDR3 is TGTGCCAGCTCACCGAGGGAGGGTAATTCACCCCTCCACTTT.

This chain links TRBV27 with TRBJ2-1; 8 nucleotides agree with TRBD1. This CDR3 region has 13 residues. CDR1 is MNHEY and CDR2 is SMNVEV in the germline V gene (reference sequence). V was clipped by 3 bases and J by 9 bases; unmatched bases: 4. CDR3 sequence: CASSFGQGFEQFF. CDR3 sequence (DNA): TGTGCCAGCAGTTTCGGACAGGGTTTTGAGCAGTTCTTC.

V and J are TRBV11-3 and TRBJ1-3; perhaps TRBD1 as D (5 bases). The ends were cut back, 5 bases at V and 15 bases at J, with 26 bases in the middle. The CDR3 covers 15 residues. CDR1 and CDR2 from the germline V gene are SGHNT and YENEEA. The CDR3: CASSQAGTVETLRYF. CDR3 in DNA: TGTGCCAGCAGCCAAGCCGGGACTGTGGAAACACTGCGATATTTT.

V and J are TRBV27 and TRBJ2-3, with 9 bases aligning to TRBD2. Unmatched junction bases numbered 8, after V lost 2 bases and J lost 2 bases. Germline V gene lookup returns CDR1 MNHEY and CDR2 SMNVEV (reference sequence). This CDR3 comprises 17 residues. This CDR3 is CASSLDPLAGYTDTQYF. The CDR3 DNA is TGTGCCAGCAGTTTAGATCCTCTAGCGGGGTACACAGATACGCAGTATTTT.

This clone appeared once. The gene calls are TRBV4-3 and TRBJ2-5; possibly TRBD1 for D (5 bases). V was trimmed by 0 bases and J by 5 bases, leaving 7 bases between them. Per the germline V gene, CDR1 is LGHNA and CDR2 is YSLEER. This CDR3 spans 13 amino acids. CDR3 nucleotide sequence: TGCGCCAGCAGCCAAGACAAGGGGGAGACCCAGTACTTC. It specifies CASSQDKGETQYF.

The chain is built from TRBV27 and TRBJ2-3, with 8 bases that match TRBD2. Germline V gene sequence: CDR1 MNHEY, CDR2 SMNVEV (reference sequence). The CDR3 is made up of 18 amino acids. V lost 5 bases and J lost 8; bases outside the gene matches: 21. For the CDR3, the DNA is TGTGCCAGCAGTCCAATTCCGGCCGGGGGGGGGTTCATTGGTACGCAGTATTTT. It yields the protein CASSPIPAGGGFIGTQYF.

The J gene is TRBJ2-1, the V gene TRBV27, with TRBD2 as a possible D gene (7 bases). V was clipped by 2 bases and J by 0 bases, with 17 bases between them. Germline CDR1 reads MNHEY; CDR2 reads SMNVEV (reference sequence). CDR3 length: 18 amino acids. The CDR3 spells CASSLGGAPRRSYNEQFF. In DNA, the CDR3 is TGTGCCAGCAGTTTAGGGGGGGCCCCCCGCCGCTCCTACAATGAGCAGTTCTTC.

The chain employs TRBV7-9 and TRBJ1-1, with TRBD1 identical over 7 bases. CDR1 is SEHNR and CDR2 is FQNEAQ in the germline V gene (reference sequence). The CDR3 spans 13 residues. J gave up 5 bases and V 5 bases, and 5 bases lay outside the gene matches. The CDR3 region has the DNA TGTGCCAGCAGCGGGTCAGGGGGGACTGAAGCTTTCTTT. The encoded protein is CASSGSGGTEAFF. The variable domain in full, with the rest retrieved from reference TRBV7-9 and TRBJ1-1, is DTGVSQNPRHKITKRGQNVTFRCDPISEHNRLYWYRQTLGQGPEFLTYFQNEAQLEKSRLLSDRFSAERPKGSFSTLEIQRTEQGDSAMYLCASSGSGGTEAFFGQGTRLTVV.

The chain employs TRBV28 and TRBJ1-5, with D tentatively TRBD1 (6 bases). Trimming shortened V by 1 base and J by 7 bases, and 11 bases separated the two germline ends. Germline CDR1 is MDHEN and CDR2 is SYDVKM. The CDR3 loop spans 14 amino acids. The CDR3 DNA is TGTGCCAGCAGTTTATCTGGGCAGGGGCAGCCCCAGCATTTT. This gives the protein CASSLSGQGQPQHF.

The V call is TRBV30, the J call TRBJ2-7; 11 positions match TRBD2. The junction had 8 bases not matched to a gene; V was cut back by 8 bases and J by 5 bases. The CDR3 runs to 13 residues. Per germline, CDR1 GTSNPN and CDR2 SVGIG (reference sequence). CDR3 in amino acids: CAGRLAGSHEQYF. The CDR3 DNA follows: TGTGCCGGCCGACTAGCGGGGTCCCACGAGCAGTACTTC.